This TCR beta chain was sequenced for a study of identical twins. Looked up from germline, CDR1 is LGHDT and CDR2 is YNNKEL (reference sequence). This CDR3 spans 11 amino acids. V lost 6 bases, J lost 8 bases, and 10 bases lay in between. The sample holds many counts of this clonotype. TCRdb processed the 5' RACE reads anew with MiXCR; each CDR3 protein has one entry. The sample shows roughly 570,000 distinct CDR3 sequences, nearly 10% of them seen only once. The data were also submitted as part of a second study, on yellow fever vaccine responses in identical twins.

The TCR originated in a woman under 30 in good health. The rearrangement joins TRBV3-1 to TRBJ1-2, with D hard to call. The sequenced sample consisted of PBMCs. The CDR3 reads CASRGLGGYTF. CDR3 in DNA: TGTGCCAGCAGGGGGTTGGGGGGCTACACCTTC.